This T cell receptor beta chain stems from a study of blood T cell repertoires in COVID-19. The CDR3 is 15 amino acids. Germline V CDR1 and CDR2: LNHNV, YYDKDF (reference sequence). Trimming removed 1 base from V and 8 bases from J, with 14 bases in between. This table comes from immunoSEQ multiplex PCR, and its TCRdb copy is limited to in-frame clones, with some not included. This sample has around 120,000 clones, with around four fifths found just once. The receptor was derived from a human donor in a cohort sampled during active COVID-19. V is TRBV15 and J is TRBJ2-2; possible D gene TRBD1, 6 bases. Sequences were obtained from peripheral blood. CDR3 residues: CATSRVGQGIGELFF. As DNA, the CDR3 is TGTGCCACCAGCAGAGTAGGCCAGGGGATTGGGGAGCTGTTTTTT.